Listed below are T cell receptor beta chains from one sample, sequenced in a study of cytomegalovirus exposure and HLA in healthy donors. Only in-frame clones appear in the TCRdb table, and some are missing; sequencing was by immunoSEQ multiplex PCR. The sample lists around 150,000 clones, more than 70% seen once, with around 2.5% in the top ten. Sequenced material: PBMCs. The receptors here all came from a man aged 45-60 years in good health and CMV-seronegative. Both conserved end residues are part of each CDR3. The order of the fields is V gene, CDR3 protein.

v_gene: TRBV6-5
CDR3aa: CASSYRSGSSYNEQFF

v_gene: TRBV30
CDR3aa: CAWSPPYRPRGQETQYF

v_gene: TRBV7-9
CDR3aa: CASIESEASGRSGEQYF

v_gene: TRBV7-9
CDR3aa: CASSLEGGRNQPQHF

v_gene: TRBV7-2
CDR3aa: CASSLASSPGTDTQYF

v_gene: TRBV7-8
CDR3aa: CASSLAGGAISNEQFF

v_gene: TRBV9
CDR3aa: CASRNEDSGNTIYF

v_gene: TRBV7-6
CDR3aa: CASSLGTSGEDTQYF

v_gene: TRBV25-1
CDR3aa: CASSRQERTANEKLFF

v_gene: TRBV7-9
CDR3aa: CASSSRDSVEREQYF

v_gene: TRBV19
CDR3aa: CASSIEQGAWGYTF

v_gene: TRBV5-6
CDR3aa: CASSLYSTGSNQPQHF

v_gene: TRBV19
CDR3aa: CASTDGNSGKAQETQYF